This entry concerns a single T cell receptor beta chain. A single record per CDR3 protein comes from TCRdb applying MiXCR to the PCR reads. In the table there are fewer than 13,000 distinct CDR3 sequences, about a quarter of which are singletons. This specimen comes from a study of immune characterization of retroperitoneal liposarcoma. The material sequenced was tumor tissue. This receptor was taken from a male donor with retroperitoneal liposarcoma.

CDR3 DNA: TGTGCCAGCAGTTTGGAGGGGTTAGTCACTGGGGCCAACGTCCTGACTTTC. It codes for CASSLEGLVTGANVLTF. This rearrangement joins TRBV6-1 to TRBJ2-6; D perhaps matches TRBD2 (6 bases). CDR1 and CDR2 from the germline V gene are MNHNS and SASEGT. Deletions cut 5 bases from V and 2 bases from J, with 16 bases between. This CDR3 has 17 residues.